The rows below give T cell receptor beta chains drawn from one sample of a study of blood T cells in healthy people across ages. TCRdb ran MiXCR on the 5' RACE reads and lists one entry per CDR3 protein. The sample lists 1.5 million to 2 million distinct CDR3 sequences, around 35% occurring once. Source material: blood. The receptors here all came from a woman in her twenties or thirties in good health. The CDR3 runs from the conserved cysteine through the conserved F or W. The D gene is left open where the match is weak. Expanded clones are given a class, and other clones once, few, many or no size at all.

.	.	TRBV7-2	TRBJ1-1	TGTGCCATGCCAACAACATACACTGAAGCTTTCTTT	CAMPTTYTEAFF
TRBD1	many	TRBV29-1	TRBJ2-5	TGCAGCGTCTACCGGGACAGGGTCCAAGAGACCCAGTACTTC	CSVYRDRVQETQYF
TRBD2	many	TRBV20-1	TRBJ2-7	TGCAGTGCTACTAGCGGGGGGAGCTCCTACGAGCAGTACTTC	CSATSGGSSYEQYF
.	.	TRBV20-1	TRBJ2-1	TGCAGTGCTAGAGATGTTCAGGGGCTATCAGGAGATGAGCAGTTCTTC	CSARDVQGLSGDEQFF
.	few	TRBV6-6	TRBJ2-5	TGTGCCAGCAGTTACGACCTCCGCAAGGAGACCCAGTACTTC	CASSYDLRKETQYF
.	few	TRBV25-1	TRBJ2-1	TGTGCCAGCAGTGAATGGATGAGCTCCTACAATGAGCAGTTCTTC	CASSEWMSSYNEQFF
.	.	TRBV20-1	TRBJ2-7	TGCAGTGCTAGGCCCCCAGGTGTCTACGAGCAGTACTTC	CSARPPGVYEQYF
.	few	TRBV5-1	TRBJ2-7	TGCGCCAGCAGCTTAGACAGATACCTCTACGAGCAGTACTTC	CASSLDRYLYEQYF
.	few	TRBV4-1	TRBJ2-3	TGCGCCAGCAGCCAAGATAGAGCGACCACCAGCACAGATACGCAGTATTTT	CASSQDRATTSTDTQYF
.	few	TRBV20-1	TRBJ2-5	TGCAGTGCTAGCATGGGGGGACTCCCAGAGACCCAGTACTTC	CSASMGGLPETQYF
.	few	TRBV18	TRBJ2-7	TGTGCCAGCTCCCCTGCAGGGAGGAACGAGCAGTACTTC	CASSPAGRNEQYF
.	many	TRBV12-3/TRBV12-4	TRBJ2-5	TGTGCCAGCAGTCGGAAGGGATCGGAGACCCAGTACTTC	CASSRKGSETQYF
.	.	TRBV6-1	TRBJ1-2	TGTGCCAGCAGTGAAGCGAACTATGGCTGCACCTTC	CASSEANYGCTF
TRBD1	.	TRBV2	TRBJ1-5	TGTGCCAGCAGTGGTCGTGACAGGGGTGGCAATCAGCCCCAGCATTTT	CASSGRDRGGNQPQHF
.	once	TRBV4-1	TRBJ1-1	TGCGCCAGCAGCCCATGGGGGGGGGCTGAGATGAACACTGAAGCTTTCTTT	CASSPWGGAEMNTEAFF
.	few	TRBV11-2	TRBJ2-1	TGTGCCAGCAGCTCCCTCGGGACCAGGACCTACAATGAGCAGTTCTTC	CASSSLGTRTYNEQFF
.	.	TRBV30	TRBJ1-1	TGTGCCTGGGCCCCCACAGGGAACACTGAAGCTTTCTTT	CAWAPTGNTEAFF
TRBD1	.	TRBV20-1	TRBJ1-6	TGCAGTGCCCACCAGGACAGGGCTGATTCACCCCTCCACTTT	CSAHQDRADSPLHF
TRBD1	.	TRBV12-3/TRBV12-4	TRBJ2-5	TGTGCCAGCAGTATCCGGACAGGGCAAGAGACCCAGTACTTC	CASSIRTGQETQYF
.	once	TRBV27	TRBJ1-5	TGTGCCAGCGGCCCCCTCAGAAATAGCAATCAGCCCCAGCATTTT	CASGPLRNSNQPQHF
TRBD2	.	TRBV12-5	TRBJ2-2	TGTGCTAGTGGTAACACCGGGGGACTAGCAATTGGCGGGGAGCTGTTTTTT	CASGNTGGLAIGGELFF
.	.	TRBV5-5	TRBJ1-2	TGTGCCAGCAGCTTGGGATTGGTCTATGGCTACACCTTC	CASSLGLVYGYTF
.	.	TRBV7-9	TRBJ1-1	TGTGCCAGCAGCTCCGTTGAAGCTTTCTTT	CASSSVEAFF